The 19 T cell receptor beta chains in this list originate from one sample, sequenced in a study of human T cells and chemical hapten exposure. TCRdb independently ran MiXCR on the RACE reads; one entry per CDR3 protein. The table records 150,000 to 200,000 distinct CDR3 sequences, roughly 15% of them present only once. Sample time point: patch test 1, 2 weeks after DPC sensitization. Noted treatment: therapeutic diphenylcyclopropenone sensitization with weekly scalp DPC. Specimen: whole blood, collected in connection with sensitization to the hapten diphenylcyclopropenone (DPC). The receptor source for this set is a woman aged 25 to 45 with alopecia areata. Some clones in this sample may be carry-over from other donors' samples.

In its sample, this clonotype was seen many times. The chain uses TRBV7-9 and TRBJ1-2; tentatively, D is TRBD1 (6 bases). The CDR3 spans 13 residues. The V gene lost 7 bases and the J gene lost 3 bases, with 12 bases spanning the gap. Per the germline V gene, CDR1 is SEHNR and CDR2 is FQNEAQ (reference sequence). The CDR3 DNA follows: TGTGCCAGCAACACAGGGACTGACTATGGCTACACCTTC. Translating gives CASNTGTDYGYTF.

There are many counts of this clonotype. The V and J genes are TRBV29-1 and TRBJ2-2; 10 nucleotides line up with TRBD2. The CDR3 has 15 amino acids. J was trimmed by 3 bases and V by 0 bases; bases with no gene match: 1. Per germline, CDR1 SQVTM and CDR2 ANQGSEA. CDR3 nucleotide sequence: TGCAGCGTTGAAGAACTAGCGGGGCACACCGGGGAGCTGTTTTTT. Amino acid sequence: CSVEELAGHTGELFF.

The chain is built from TRBV19 and TRBJ2-3; maybe TRBD1 (6 bases). The CDR3 has 15 residues. CDR1 and CDR2 (germline): LNHDA, SQIVND (reference sequence). Trimming removed 5 bases from V and 5 bases from J, with 17 bases in between. The CDR3 reads CASSPDSLRGDTQYF. The DNA of the CDR3 is TGTGCCAGTAGTCCGGACAGTCTCCGCGGAGATACGCAGTATTTT.

This rearrangement joins TRBV20-1 to TRBJ2-5; D might be TRBD1 (6 bases). The CDR3 contains 12 residues. Germline values: CDR1 DFQATT, CDR2 SNEGSKA (reference sequence). V lost 6 bases and J 5 bases, leaving 13 bases between the germline ends. The CDR3 is CSAHGTLETQYF. In DNA, the CDR3 is TGCAGTGCGCACGGGACACTCGAGACCCAGTACTTC.

The chain combines TRBV6-2 or TRBV6-3 with TRBJ1-1; D is uncertain. Deletions cut 2 bases from V and 0 bases from J, with 7 bases between. CDR1 is MNHEY and CDR2 is SVGEGT in the germline V gene. This CDR3 has 14 residues. CDR3 DNA sequence: TGTGCCAGCAGTTACGGCCTGATGAACACTGAAGCTTTCTTT. Protein product: CASSYGLMNTEAFF.

CDR3 nucleotide sequence: TGTGCCAGCAGTAAAGCTGGATCTGGAAACACCATATATTTT. It yields the protein CASSKAGSGNTIYF. This chain links TRBV28 with TRBJ1-3, with D unresolved. This CDR3 is built from 14 residues. Between the trimmed V and J ends, which lost 5 bases and 1 base, there was a span of 9 bases. Per the germline V gene, CDR1 is MDHEN and CDR2 is SYDVKM.

The chain couples TRBV25-1 to TRBJ1-6, with TRBD1 as a possible D gene (5 bases). CDR1 is MGHDK, CDR2 SYGVNS, per germline. This CDR3 comprises 13 residues. V lost 4 bases, J lost 8 bases, and 9 bases lay in between. The CDR3 loop reads CASSGLGHSPLHF. CDR3 DNA sequence: TGTGCCAGCAGTGGACTGGGGCATTCACCCCTCCACTTT.

There are a few counts of this clonotype. This chain connects TRBV7-2 to TRBJ2-7; the match to TRBD1 covers 9 bases. This CDR3 comprises 16 residues. The J segment lost 0 bases and the V segment lost 5 bases, leaving 8 bases of the junction unmatched. Germline lookup yields CDR1 SGHTA and CDR2 FQGNSA. CDR3 amino acids: CASSPGTGRYSYEQYF. CDR3 bases: TGTGCCAGCAGCCCAGGGACAGGGAGGTACTCCTACGAGCAGTACTTC. Using reference TRBV7-2 and TRBJ2-7 for the parts outside the CDR3, the full variable domain is GAGVSQSPSNKVTEKGKDVELRCDPISGHTALYWYRQSLGQGLEFLIYFQGNSAPDKSGLPSDRFSAERTGGSVSTLTIQRTQQEDSAVYLCASSPGTGRYSYEQYFGPGTRLTVT.

This clonotype came up a few times. J is TRBJ2-3 and V is TRBV29-1, with a weak D call TRBD1 (6 bases). The V end lost 8 bases, the J end lost 4 bases, and 13 bases lay between the germline ends. Germline V CDR1 and CDR2: SQVTM, ANQGSEA. The CDR3 has 12 residues. CDR3 in amino acids: CSFSGVADTQYF. CDR3 in DNA: TGCAGCTTCTCAGGGGTAGCAGATACGCAGTATTTT.

This clonotype showed up just a few times. This rearrangement joins TRBV7-2 to TRBJ1-4; TRBD1 matches at 7 bases. Germline V gene lookup returns CDR1 SGHTA and CDR2 FQGNSA. V lost 6 bases and J lost 4; bases outside the gene matches: 5. The CDR3 consists of 14 residues. The CDR3 region has the DNA TGTGCCAGCAGACCCCGACAGGGTAATGAAAAACTGTTTTTT. Amino acids: CASRPRQGNEKLFF.

V usage is TRBV19 and J usage is TRBJ2-7; D is undetermined. Per the germline V gene, CDR1 is LNHDA and CDR2 is SQIVND (reference sequence). Trimming removed 0 bases at V and 4 bases at J, with 7 bases between. The CDR3 is 13 amino acids. The CDR3 coding sequence is TGTGCCAGTAGTATAGATGCCCCTTACGAGCAGTACTTC. Translation gives CASSIDAPYEQYF.

Ten or more counts support this clonotype. The chain joins TRBV4-3 to TRBJ2-2; D tentatively reads TRBD1 or TRBD2 (5 bases each). Germline CDR1 LGHNA, CDR2 YSLEER. The CDR3 has 16 residues. Trimming took 6 bases from V and 2 from J, leaving 16 bases between them. The chain's CDR3 is CASRELGTANTGELFF. As DNA, the CDR3 is TGCGCCAGCAGAGAGCTGGGGACGGCTAACACCGGGGAGCTGTTTTTT.

This clonotype was picked up many times. The genes are TRBV5-1 and TRBJ1-1, with 8 bases fitting TRBD1. The germline V gene encodes CDR1 SGHRS and CDR2 YFSETQ. The CDR3 extends over 16 amino acids. V trimming: 3 bases; J trimming: 5 bases; junction bases outside the gene matches: 12. CDR3 nucleotide sequence: TGCGCCAGCAGCTACACTACCGGACAGGGAAGGACTGAAGCTTTCTTT. Translated, it gives CASSYTTGQGRTEAFF.

The chain combines TRBV20-1 with TRBJ2-3; D might be TRBD2 (6 bases). This CDR3 has 14 amino acids. The germline V and J ends were trimmed by 1 base and 1 base, with 9 bases remaining between them. Germline assignment: CDR1 DFQATT and CDR2 SNEGSKA (reference sequence). In DNA form, the CDR3 reads TGCAGTGCTAGAGTCCCGGGGGGCACAGATACGCAGTATTTT. Protein sequence: CSARVPGGTDTQYF.

The V gene is TRBV19, the J gene TRBJ2-1; tentative D call: TRBD1 (6 bases). Trimming shortened V by 3 bases and J by 8 bases, and 17 bases separated the two germline ends. CDR1 is LNHDA and CDR2 is SQIVND in the germline V gene (reference sequence). The CDR3 spans 15 residues. The CDR3 loop reads CASSMTVGGSHEQFF. CDR3 DNA: TGTGCCAGTAGTATGACAGTAGGGGGTTCTCATGAGCAGTTCTTC.

This chain connects TRBV5-1 to TRBJ2-3; 7 nucleotides agree with TRBD1. CDR3 length: 15 amino acids. Germline trimming cut 2 bases from V and 3 bases from J; bases unmatched to any gene: 6. The germline CDR1 and CDR2 sequences are SGHRS and YFSETQ. The CDR3 DNA reads as TGCGCCAGCAGCTTTCGACAGGGAGCAACAGATACGCAGTATTTT. Translating it yields CASSFRQGATDTQYF. Full variable domain (remainder filled in from reference TRBV5-1 and TRBJ2-3): KAGVTQTPRYLIKTRGQQVTLSCSPISGHRSVSWYQQTPGQGLQFLFEYFSETQRNKGNFPGRFSGRQFSNSRSEMNVSTLELGDSALYLCASSFRQGATDTQYFGPGTRLTVL.

The chain uses TRBV29-1 and TRBJ2-3; D gene ambiguous. The V gene lost 7 bases and the J gene lost 2 bases, with 13 bases spanning the gap. Looked up from germline, CDR1 is SQVTM and CDR2 is ANQGSEA. The CDR3 is 13 amino acids. In DNA, the CDR3 is TGCAGCGCCAGAGGCAGGTTCACAGATACGCAGTATTTT. Translating gives CSARGRFTDTQYF.

The chain combines TRBV11-2 with TRBJ2-1; D not resolved. The germline CDR1 and CDR2 sequences are SGHAT and FQNNGV. The CDR3 has 14 amino acids. With 1 base removed from V and 6 bases from J, the gap between germline ends came to 10 bases. The CDR3 DNA reads as TGTGCCAGCAGCTTAGCGGAGCCCCTCAATGAGCAGTTCTTC. This translates into CASSLAEPLNEQFF. Filled out from reference TRBV11-2 and TRBJ2-1, the complete variable domain reads EAGVAQSPRYKIIEKRQSVAFWCNPISGHATLYWYQQILGQGPKLLIQFQNNGVVDDSQLPKDRFSAERLKGVDSTLKIQPAKLEDSAVYLCASSLAEPLNEQFFGPGTRLTVL.

There are many counts of this clonotype. The gene calls are TRBV9 and TRBJ1-2; no definite D call. The CDR3 length is 15 residues. Germline lookup yields CDR1 SGDLS and CDR2 YYNGEE. Trimming removed 0 bases from V and 5 bases from J, with 14 bases in between. This chain's CDR3 is CASSVAALGPYGYTF. The CDR3, as DNA: TGTGCCAGCAGCGTAGCAGCTTTAGGACCGTATGGCTACACCTTC.